These 21 T cell receptor beta chains were sequenced from one sample in a study of blood T cell repertoires in COVID-19. Data came from immunoSEQ multiplex PCR; TCRdb stores just in-frame clones and leaves some out. The repertoire holds fewer than 85,000 clones, with roughly 80% as singletons. Sequenced input: peripheral blood. The receptor source for this set is a human donor in a cohort sampled during active COVID-19.

This rearrangement joins TRBV6-5 to TRBJ1-2; D may be TRBD1 (5 bases). The germline V and J ends were trimmed by 6 bases and 5 bases, with 13 bases remaining between them. Per the germline V gene, CDR1 is MNHEY and CDR2 is SVGAGI. CDR3 length: 13 amino acids. CDR3 region: CASRAQGVYGYTF. DNA for the CDR3: TGTGCCAGCAGGGCCCAGGGTGTGTATGGCTACACCTTC.

This chain links TRBV28 with TRBJ1-2; TRBD1 matches at 7 bases. J lost 4 bases, V lost 4 bases, and 9 bases had no gene match. Germline CDR1 MDHEN, CDR2 SYDVKM. This CDR3 region has 15 residues. Here the CDR3 reads CASSSAPGQLYGYTF. The CDR3 DNA reads as TGTGCCAGCAGTTCCGCACCGGGACAGCTCTATGGCTACACCTTC.

This clone counts as medium-sized. The CDR3 spells CASSGQRRRSETQYF. The CDR3 DNA reads as TGTGCCAGCAGCGGACAGCGGAGGAGGTCGGAGACCCAGTACTTC. This chain uses TRBV2 with TRBJ2-5; possibly TRBD1 for D (6 bases). The V gene lost 6 bases and the J gene lost 5 bases, with 19 bases spanning the gap. The CDR3 has 15 residues. Germline V gene lookup returns CDR1 SNHLY and CDR2 FYNNEI.

This clone was observed a few times. The V and J genes are TRBV7-9 and TRBJ1-1; 9 nucleotides line up with TRBD1. Trimming took 5 bases from V and 5 from J; bases not matched to a gene: 9. The V gene's germline CDR1 is SEHNR and CDR2 FQNEAQ (reference sequence). The CDR3 length is 15 residues. The CDR3 loop reads CASSATGTGKTEAFF. The CDR3 DNA reads TGTGCCAGCAGCGCAACCGGGACAGGGAAGACTGAAGCTTTCTTT.

Of note for this clone: In the same sample, other DNA sequences code for this CDR3. This rearrangement joins TRBV2 to TRBJ2-3, with 16 bases identical to TRBD2. CDR1 and CDR2 (germline): SNHLY, FYNNEI. CDR3 size: 17 residues. Trimming at V came to 4 bases and at J to 3 bases, leaving 4 bases not matched to a gene. The CDR3 region is CASSAGTSGGATDTQYF. The CDR3 region has the DNA TGTGCCAGCAGTGCGGGGACTAGCGGGGGGGCAACAGATACGCAGTATTTT. Based on the CDR3 plus reference TRBV2 and TRBJ2-3, the full variable domain is EPEVTQTPSHQVTQMGQEVILRCVPISNHLYFYWYRQILGQKVEFLVSFYNNEISEKSEIFDDQFSVERPDGSNFTLKIRSTKLEDSAMYFCASSAGTSGGATDTQYFGPGTRLTVL.

The chain couples TRBV11-3 to TRBJ2-5, with 7 bases lining up with TRBD1. Germline CDR1 reads SGHNT; CDR2 reads YENEEA. V lost 1 base to trimming and J lost 2 bases; unmatched junction nucleotides: 13. The CDR3 covers 18 residues. The CDR3, as DNA: TGTGCCAGCAGCTTAGTCTTGGCGCGACAGGGCGATCAAGAGACCCAGTACTTC. Its protein product is CASSLVLARQGDQETQYF. The complete variable domain, with remaining parts taken from reference TRBV11-3 and TRBJ2-5, reads EAGVVQSPRYKIIEKKQPVAFWCNPISGHNTLYWYLQNLGQGPELLIRYENEEAVDDSQLPKDRFSAERLKGVDSTLKIQPAELGDSAVYLCASSLVLARQGDQETQYFGPGTRLLVL.

The genes are TRBV28 and TRBJ1-2, with D unclear. Trimming stripped 3 bases from V and 8 bases from J, with 13 bases between. Germline CDR1 is MDHEN and CDR2 is SYDVKM. There are 13 residues in the CDR3. DNA for the CDR3: TGTGCCAGCAGTTTGCGGGGTGGAAGGGGCTACACCTTC. Amino acids: CASSLRGGRGYTF.

This rearrangement joins TRBV7-6 to TRBJ1-4; D perhaps matches TRBD1 (5 bases). V lost 5 bases and J 8 bases, leaving 18 bases between the germline ends. The CDR3 runs to 15 residues. Germline V CDR1 and CDR2: SGHVS, FNYEAQ. CDR3 amino acids: CASSQTDLKGEKLFF. CDR3 coding DNA: TGTGCCAGCAGCCAGACAGATCTAAAGGGGGAAAAACTGTTTTTT.

This chain links TRBV6-5 with TRBJ1-3, with no clear D. This CDR3 contains 15 residues. The germline gives CDR1 MNHEY, CDR2 SVGAGI. V was trimmed by 5 bases and J by 0 bases, leaving 11 bases between them. The CDR3 bases are TGTGCCAGCAGTCGGGCGGGGAGCTCTGGAAACACCATATATTTT. Translated: CASSRAGSSGNTIYF.

The CDR3 DNA follows: TGTGCCAGCAGTTTTCGACTCGGCTTGTACCAAGAGACCCAGTACTTC. This gives the protein CASSFRLGLYQETQYF. This rearrangement joins TRBV28 to TRBJ2-5; D is undetermined. CDR3 length: 16 amino acids. Germline V CDR1 and CDR2: MDHEN, SYDVKM. Trimming left V 3 bases short and J 0 bases short, with 14 bases between.

V and J are TRBV11-2 and TRBJ2-3; 11 bases match TRBD1. The trim removed 2 bases at V and 2 bases at J, leaving 9 bases unmatched. The CDR3 is 18 residues long. CDR1 is SGHAT, CDR2 FQNNGV, per germline. CDR3: CASSLRGGQGAATDTQYF. The CDR3 DNA is TGTGCCAGCAGCTTAAGGGGCGGACAGGGGGCGGCCACAGATACGCAGTATTTT.

The rearrangement uses TRBV15 and TRBJ2-7, with D tentatively TRBD1 (6 bases). CDR1 and CDR2 from the germline V gene are LNHNV and YYDKDF (reference sequence). Trimming removed 5 bases at V and 4 bases at J, with 9 bases between. The CDR3 extends over 12 amino acids. The CDR3 protein is CATSVQGYEQYF. CDR3 DNA: TGTGCCACCAGCGTACAGGGTTACGAGCAGTACTTC. Full variable domain (missing parts from reference TRBV15 and TRBJ2-7): DAMVIQNPRYQVTQFGKPVTLSCSQTLNHNVMYWYQQKSSQAPKLLFHYYDKDFNNEADTPDNFQSRRPNTSFCFLDIRSPGLGDTAMYLCATSVQGYEQYFGPGTRLTVT.

V gene TRBV6-5 combines with J gene TRBJ2-7, with 7 bases that match TRBD1. V lost 4 bases and J lost 3; bases outside the gene matches: 9. The CDR3 sequence is 15 residues long. Germline V lookup: CDR1 MNHEY, CDR2 SVGAGI. Here the CDR3 DNA reads TGTGCCAGCAGTTCCCTCGGACAGGCTGGCTACGAGCAGTACTTC. Its protein product is CASSSLGQAGYEQYF.

The rearrangement joins TRBV27 to TRBJ2-1; tentative D call: TRBD2 (6 bases). This CDR3 region has 15 residues. Germline V gives CDR1 MNHEY, CDR2 SMNVEV (reference sequence). The V end was cut by 8 bases, the J end by 9 bases, with 23 bases between. As DNA, the CDR3 is TGTGCCAGCCACCCTGTTGGGCGGGGACGGCGTGAGCAGTTCTTC. Amino acids: CASHPVGRGRREQFF.

This chain joins TRBV7-3 and TRBJ2-2; 7 nucleotides match TRBD2. Trimming took 0 bases from V and 1 from J; bases not matched to a gene: 2. Germline loops: CDR1 SGHTA, CDR2 FQGTGA. The CDR3 length is 16 residues. The CDR3 nucleotides are TGTGCCAGCAGCTTAACTCGCGGGGGGAACACCGGGGAGCTGTTTTTT. This sequence encodes CASSLTRGGNTGELFF.

This chain links TRBV7-9 with TRBJ2-7; 11 bases line up with TRBD1. The junction had 8 bases not matched to a gene; V was cut back by 4 bases and J by 6 bases. Germline CDR1 and CDR2: SEHNR and FQNEAQ (reference sequence). This CDR3 has 15 amino acids. The CDR3 DNA is TGTGCCAGCAGCTATTTCCGGGACAGGGGGACCGAGCAGTACTTC. This codes for CASSYFRDRGTEQYF. Complete variable domain (other parts from reference TRBV7-9 and TRBJ2-7): DTGVSQNPRHKITKRGQNVTFRCDPISEHNRLYWYRQTLGQGPEFLTYFQNEAQLEKSRLLSDRFSAERPKGSFSTLEIQRTEQGDSAMYLCASSYFRDRGTEQYFGPGTRLTVT.

The chain combines TRBV6-2 or TRBV6-3 with TRBJ1-2; D unresolved. CDR3 length: 13 amino acids. From germline, CDR1 is MNHEY and CDR2 SVGEGT. With 2 bases removed from V and 6 bases from J, the gap between germline ends came to 10 bases. The CDR3 loop is CASSYKLSNGYTF. Written as DNA, the CDR3 is TGTGCCAGCAGTTACAAGCTCTCGAATGGCTACACCTTC.

V and J are TRBV5-4 and TRBJ1-2; weak D call: TRBD1 (5 bases). Germline CDR1 and CDR2: SGHNT and YYREEE (reference sequence). V lost 2 bases and J lost 7, with 15 bases in between. This CDR3 spans 14 amino acids. The CDR3 DNA reads as TGTGCCAGCAGCTTCCGGGGGGGGAACGGTGGCTACACCTTC. Protein: CASSFRGGNGGYTF.

This rearrangement joins TRBV6-1 to TRBJ1-2; TRBD1 agrees at 7 bases. The CDR3 runs 14 residues. V lost 0 bases, J lost 6 bases, and 4 bases stayed unmatched. The V gene's germline CDR1 is MNHNS and CDR2 SASEGT. CDR3 in DNA: TGTGCCAGCAGTGAAGCCGGGACAGCTAATGGCTACACCTTC. This translates into CASSEAGTANGYTF.

The chain's CDR3 is CASSPVPGQGSSTDTQYF. The CDR3 DNA is TGTGCCAGCTCACCTGTCCCGGGACAGGGATCTAGCACAGATACGCAGTATTTT. J is TRBJ2-3 and V is TRBV18, with 9 positions matching TRBD1. V gave up 3 bases and J gave up 0 bases; unmatched junction bases: 10. The CDR3 is made up of 18 amino acids. In germline, CDR1 is KGHSH, CDR2 LQKENI.

The chain combines TRBV6-1 with TRBJ2-7; D not resolved. Trimming cost V 2 bases and J 2 bases, with 13 bases left between them. The CDR3 totals 15 residues. The germline CDR1 and CDR2 sequences are MNHNS and SASEGT. The CDR3 sequence: CASSENFLLPYEQYF. CDR3 nucleotide sequence: TGTGCCAGCAGTGAAAATTTCCTCCTACCCTACGAGCAGTACTTC.